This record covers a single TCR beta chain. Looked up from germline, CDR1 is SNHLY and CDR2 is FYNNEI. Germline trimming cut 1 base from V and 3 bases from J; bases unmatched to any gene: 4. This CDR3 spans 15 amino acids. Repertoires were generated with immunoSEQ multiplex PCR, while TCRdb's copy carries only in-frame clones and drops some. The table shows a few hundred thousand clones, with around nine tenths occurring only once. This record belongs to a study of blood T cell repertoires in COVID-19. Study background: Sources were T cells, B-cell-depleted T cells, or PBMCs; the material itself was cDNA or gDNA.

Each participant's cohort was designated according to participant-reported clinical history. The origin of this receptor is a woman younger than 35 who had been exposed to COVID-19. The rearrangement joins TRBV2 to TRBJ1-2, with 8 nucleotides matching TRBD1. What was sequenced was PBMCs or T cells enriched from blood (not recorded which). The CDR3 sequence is CASSEEQGAHYGYTF. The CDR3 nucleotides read TGTGCCAGCAGTGAAGAGCAGGGGGCTCACTATGGCTACACCTTC.